This is a list of T cell receptor beta chains from one sample in a study of blood T cells in healthy people across ages. TCRdb reprocessed the 5' RACE reads with MiXCR, giving one entry per CDR3 protein. The sample includes about 1.5 million distinct CDR3 sequences, roughly 43% seen only once; the top ten take around 4%. Sequencing used blood. Receptors were obtained from a woman under 30 in good health. Both conserved end residues are part of each CDR3. The D gene is left open where the match is weak. Expanded clones get a size class; other rows say once, few or many, or leave the size out.

>TRBJ1-1|.|14|.|TRBV2
CASIRIDINTEAFF
TGTGCCAGCATCCGCATAGACATTAACACTGAAGCTTTCTTT
>TRBJ2-1|TRBD2|15|.|TRBV7-9
CASSPLGGNYNEQFF
TGTGCCAGCAGCCCCTTGGGGGGGAACTACAATGAGCAGTTCTTC
>TRBJ2-5|TRBD1|17|.|TRBV7-9
CASSLGDSTTYGREQYF
TGTGCCAGCAGCTTAGGGGACAGTACCACATATGGTCGAGAGCAGTACTTC
>TRBJ2-5|TRBD2|17|.|TRBV20-1
CSARDRRLAGSEETQYF
TGCAGTGCTAGAGATCGAAGGCTAGCGGGTTCAGAAGAGACCCAGTACTTC
>TRBJ1-1|.|15|.|TRBV12-3/TRBV12-4
CASSLRRALNTEAFF
TGTGCCAGCAGTCTCCGGAGGGCCCTTAACACTGAAGCTTTCTTT
>TRBJ2-5|.|16|.|TRBV5-1
CASSLGQGWGVETQYF
TGCGCCAGCAGCTTGGGACAAGGATGGGGTGTAGAGACCCAGTACTTC
>TRBJ2-5|TRBD2|15|.|TRBV2
CASCKTSGRTETQYF
TGTGCCAGCTGCAAGACCAGCGGGAGGACTGAGACCCAGTACTTC
>TRBJ1-1|.|13|few|TRBV10-2
CASSERGSTEAFF
TGCGCCAGCAGTGAGAGGGGGAGCACTGAAGCTTTCTTT
>TRBJ2-5|.|11|many|TRBV14
CASSQGVTQYF
TGTGCCAGCAGCCAAGGCGTTACCCAGTACTTC
>TRBJ1-2|TRBD1|15|.|TRBV4-3
CASSQERDRTYGYTF
TGCGCCAGCAGCCAAGAACGGGACAGGACCTATGGCTACACCTTC
>TRBJ2-2|.|12|.|TRBV24-1
CATRQDTGELFF
TGTGCCACCAGGCAAGACACCGGGGAGCTGTTTTTT
>TRBJ1-2|.|13|.|TRBV6-5
CASSYSEGLGYTF
TGTGCCAGCAGTTACTCGGAGGGCCTTGGCTACACCTTC
>TRBJ2-6|TRBD1|15|.|TRBV5-1
CASSWTGAGANVLTF
TGCGCCAGCAGCTGGACAGGGGCTGGGGCCAACGTCCTGACTTTC
>TRBJ2-7|TRBD1|14|.|TRBV20-1
CSARDRITGGEQYF
TGCAGTGCTAGAGATCGGATTACAGGGGGCGAGCAGTACTTC
>TRBJ2-1|.|14|few|TRBV9
CAGSVLQGYGEQFF
TGTGCCGGCAGCGTACTCCAGGGATACGGTGAGCAGTTCTTC
>TRBJ1-2|.|16|.|TRBV27
CASSPLGGDYNYGYTF
TGTGCCAGCAGTCCCCTCGGAGGAGATTATAACTATGGCTACACCTTC
>TRBJ2-1|TRBD2|15|.|TRBV4-3
CASSKERGGSNEQFF
TGCGCCAGCAGCAAAGAACGGGGGGGCAGCAATGAGCAGTTCTTC
>TRBJ1-5|TRBD1|16|few|TRBV7-8
CARSDRDSSVNQPQHF
TGTGCCAGAAGCGACCGGGACAGTTCTGTCAATCAGCCCCAGCATTTT
>TRBJ2-3|.|17|few|TRBV5-1
CASSLSPRGVSTDTQYF
TGCGCCAGCAGCTTGTCCCCCAGGGGGGTTAGCACAGATACGCAGTATTTT
>TRBJ2-7|.|16|once|TRBV6-2/TRBV6-3
CASIRNRDGSYNEQYF
TGTGCCAGCATTCGCAACCGGGACGGCTCCTACAATGAGCAGTACTTC
>TRBJ2-1|.|14|.|TRBV4-1
CASSQDFASNEQFF
TGCGCCAGCAGCCAAGATTTTGCCTCCAATGAGCAGTTCTTC
>TRBJ1-5|.|12|.|TRBV29-1
CSVGQQGSPQHF
TGCAGCGTTGGTCAACAGGGATCGCCCCAGCATTTT
>TRBJ2-5|.|13|.|TRBV2
CASSDRDGETQYF
TGTGCCAGCAGTGATAGGGACGGAGAGACCCAGTACTTC
>TRBJ2-3|.|14|.|TRBV9
CASSVVSGRDTQYF
TGTGCCAGCAGCGTAGTATCAGGGAGAGATACGCAGTATTTT
>TRBJ2-7|.|14|.|TRBV3-1
CASSHGGLTYEQYF
TGTGCCAGCAGCCACGGGGGCTTGACTTACGAGCAGTACTTC
>TRBJ1-1|.|15|.|TRBV10-3
CAISASGQGNTEAFF
.
>TRBJ2-7|.|15|few|TRBV27
CASNRISGVGAEQYF
TGTGCCAGCAACAGGATCTCCGGGGTCGGGGCCGAGCAGTACTTC
>TRBJ2-7|.|12|many|TRBV10-3
CAISGSSYEQYF
TGTGCCATCTCCGGGAGCTCCTACGAGCAGTACTTC
>TRBJ2-4|.|21|few|TRBV4-3
CASSQRPYGIKGELAKNIQYF
TGCGCCAGCAGCCAACGACCCTATGGGATTAAAGGAGAACTAGCCAAAAACATTCAGTACTTC
>TRBJ1-5|.|14|.|TRBV27
CASSFLGNAQPQHF
TGTGCCAGCAGTTTCCTGGGTAACGCTCAGCCCCAGCATTTT
>TRBJ2-3|TRBD2|15|.|TRBV2
CASSDYPVAGGAQYF
TGTGCCAGCAGTGATTATCCGGTAGCGGGGGGGGCGCAGTATTTT
>TRBJ2-7|.|14|.|TRBV4-1
CASSQLQVAYEQYF
TGCGCCAGCAGCCAATTACAGGTAGCCTACGAGCAGTACTTC
>TRBJ2-1|.|12|.|TRBV7-2
CASSLAHSTQFF
TGTGCCAGCAGCTTAGCGCATTCCACTCAGTTCTTC
>TRBJ1-5|.|14|.|TRBV6-1
CASSDMYSNQPQHF
TGTGCCAGCAGTGACATGTATAGCAATCAGCCCCAGCATTTT
>TRBJ2-7|TRBD2|15|.|TRBV20-1
CSARPRTSSPYEQYF
TGCAGTGCTAGACCACGGACTAGCAGCCCCTACGAGCAGTACTTC
>TRBJ2-1|.|16|few|TRBV10-3
CAISEAGFSSYNEQFF
TGTGCCATCAGTGAGGCCGGGTTCAGCTCCTACAATGAGCAGTTCTTC
>TRBJ1-2|.|15|.|TRBV7-2
CASSLVGEGNYGYTF
TGTGCCAGCAGCTTAGTTGGGGAAGGGAACTATGGCTACACCTTC
>TRBJ2-1|.|13|.|TRBV27
CASSFSDQETQFF
TGTGCCAGCAGTTTTAGCGATCAAGAGACCCAGTTCTTC
>TRBJ2-7|.|14|few|TRBV11-2
CASSSPILSYEQYF
TGTGCCAGCAGCTCTCCGATACTCTCCTACGAGCAGTACTTC
>TRBJ1-1|.|16|.|TRBV4-1
CASSQGPGLEITEAFF
TGCGCCAGCAGCCAAGGCCCGGGACTGGAGATCACTGAAGCTTTCTTT
>TRBJ1-2|.|12|.|TRBV3-1
CASSQEWYGYTF
TGTGCCAGCAGCCAAGAGTGGTATGGCTACACCTTC
>TRBJ2-7|TRBD1|15|few|TRBV12-3/TRBV12-4
CASSFGTGDTYEQYF
TGTGCCAGCAGTTTTGGGACAGGGGACACCTACGAGCAGTACTTC
>TRBJ1-5|.|14|few|TRBV20-1
CSASQSRGNQPQHF
TGCAGTGCTTCTCAAAGTAGGGGCAATCAGCCCCAGCATTTT
>TRBJ1-1|TRBD1|14|.|TRBV7-2
CASRTTGLNTEAFF
TGTGCCAGCAGGACGACAGGGTTGAACACTGAAGCTTTCTTT
>TRBJ1-2|.|18|.|TRBV27
CASSLSIYGRGHGYGYTF
TGTGCCAGCAGTTTATCGATTTATGGGCGGGGGCACGGCTATGGCTACACCTTC
>TRBJ2-1|.|16|.|TRBV24-1
CATSDHRRGDYNEQFF
TGTGCCACCAGTGACCACCGCAGGGGGGACTACAATGAGCAGTTCTTC
>TRBJ1-2|TRBD1|11|.|TRBV30
CACTGGGGYTF
TGTGCCTGCACAGGGGGCGGTGGCTACACCTTC
>TRBJ1-5|.|16|.|TRBV7-2
CASSLGGTAISQPQHF
TGTGCCAGCAGCTTAGGGGGGACTGCCATCTCGCAGCCCCAGCATTTT
>TRBJ1-5|.|15|.|TRBV7-2
CASSLVPQANQPQHF
TGTGCCAGCAGCTTAGTCCCACAAGCCAATCAGCCCCAGCATTTT
>TRBJ2-7|.|14|.|TRBV5-1
CASSLWDTGYEQYF
TGCGCCAGCAGCCTTTGGGACACGGGCTACGAGCAGTACTTC
>TRBJ1-2|TRBD1|18|few|TRBV28
CASCKRSGQIVSNYGYTF
TGTGCCAGCTGTAAGCGTTCGGGACAGATTGTTTCTAACTATGGCTACACCTTC
>TRBJ2-7|TRBD1|13|few|TRBV29-1
CSVEDGDRYEQYF
TGCAGCGTTGAAGATGGGGACAGATACGAGCAGTACTTC
>TRBJ1-5|.|18|few|TRBV4-3
CASSQQPPGGDSNQPQHF
TGCGCCAGCAGCCAACAACCCCCCGGAGGGGATAGCAATCAGCCCCAGCATTTT
>TRBJ2-7|TRBD2|16|.|TRBV7-2
CASSLKGAGLYNEQYF
TGTGCCAGCAGCTTAAAGGGAGCGGGACTCTACAATGAGCAGTACTTC